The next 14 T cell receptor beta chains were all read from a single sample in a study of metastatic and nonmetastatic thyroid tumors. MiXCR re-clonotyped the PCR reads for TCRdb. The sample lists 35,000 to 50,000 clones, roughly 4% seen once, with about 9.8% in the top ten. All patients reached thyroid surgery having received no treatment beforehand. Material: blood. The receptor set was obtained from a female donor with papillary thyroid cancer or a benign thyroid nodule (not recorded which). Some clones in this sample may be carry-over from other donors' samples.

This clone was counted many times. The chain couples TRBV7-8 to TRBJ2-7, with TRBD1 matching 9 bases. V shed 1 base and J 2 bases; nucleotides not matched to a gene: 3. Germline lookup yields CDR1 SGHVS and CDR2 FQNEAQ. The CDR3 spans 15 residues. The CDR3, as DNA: TGTGCCAGCAGCTTAGGGGGGACAGGGACCTACGAGCAGTACTTC. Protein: CASSLGGTGTYEQYF.

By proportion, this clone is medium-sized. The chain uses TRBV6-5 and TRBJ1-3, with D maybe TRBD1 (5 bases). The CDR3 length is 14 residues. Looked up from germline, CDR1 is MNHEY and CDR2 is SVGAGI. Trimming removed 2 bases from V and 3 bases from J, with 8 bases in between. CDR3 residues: CASSYGGLGNTIYF. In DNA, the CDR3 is TGTGCCAGCAGTTACGGGGGACTTGGAAACACCATATATTTT.

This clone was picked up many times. Here the CDR3 DNA reads TGTGCCACACGCGCGGCGCAGGCCATAGGGAATGAAAAACTGTTTTTT. Its translation: CATRAAQAIGNEKLFF. The chain combines TRBV19 with TRBJ1-4; D ambiguous. V lost 10 bases and J 5 bases, leaving 23 bases between the germline ends. Germline values: CDR1 LNHDA, CDR2 SQIVND (reference sequence). The CDR3 is 16 residues long.

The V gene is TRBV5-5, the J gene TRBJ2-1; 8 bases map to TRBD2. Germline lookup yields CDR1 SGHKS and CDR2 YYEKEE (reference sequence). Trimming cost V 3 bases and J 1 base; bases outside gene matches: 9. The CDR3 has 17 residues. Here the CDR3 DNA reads TGTGCCAGCAGCTGTAGCGGGGTTGTGGGGTCCTACAATGAGCAGTTCTTC. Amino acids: CASSCSGVVGSYNEQFF. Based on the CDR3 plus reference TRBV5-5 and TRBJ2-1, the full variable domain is DAGVTQSPTHLIKTRGQQVTLRCSPISGHKSVSWYQQVLGQGPQFIFQYYEKEERGRGNFPDRFSARQFPNYSSELNVNALLLGDSALYLCASSCSGVVGSYNEQFFGPGTRLTVL.

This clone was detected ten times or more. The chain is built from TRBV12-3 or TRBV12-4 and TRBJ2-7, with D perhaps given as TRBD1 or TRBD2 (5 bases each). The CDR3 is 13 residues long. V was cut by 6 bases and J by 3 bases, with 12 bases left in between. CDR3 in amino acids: CASRRGAGYEQYF. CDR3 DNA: TGTGCCAGCAGGAGAGGGGCAGGCTACGAGCAGTACTTC.

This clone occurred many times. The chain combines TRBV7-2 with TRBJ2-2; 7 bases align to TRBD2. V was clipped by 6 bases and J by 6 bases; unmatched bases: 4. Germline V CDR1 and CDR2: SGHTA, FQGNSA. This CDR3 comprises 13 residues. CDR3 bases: TGTGCCAGCAGACCTACTAGCGCCGGGGAGCTGTTTTTT. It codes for CASRPTSAGELFF.

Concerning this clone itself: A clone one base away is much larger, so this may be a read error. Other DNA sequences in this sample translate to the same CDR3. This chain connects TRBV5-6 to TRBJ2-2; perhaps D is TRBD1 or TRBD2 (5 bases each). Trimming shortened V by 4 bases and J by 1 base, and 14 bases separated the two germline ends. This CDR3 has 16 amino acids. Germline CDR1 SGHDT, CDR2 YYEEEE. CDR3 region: CASSLFRDQNTGELFF. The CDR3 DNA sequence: TGTGCCAGCAGCCTGTTCCGGGACCAGAACACCGGGGAGCTGTTTTTT.

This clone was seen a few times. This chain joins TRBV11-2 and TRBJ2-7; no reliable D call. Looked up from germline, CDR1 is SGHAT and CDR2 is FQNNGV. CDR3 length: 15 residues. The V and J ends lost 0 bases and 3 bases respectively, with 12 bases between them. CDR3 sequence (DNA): TGTGCCAGCAGCTTAGATCGATGGGCTCTCTACGAGCAGTACTTC. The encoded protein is CASSLDRWALYEQYF.

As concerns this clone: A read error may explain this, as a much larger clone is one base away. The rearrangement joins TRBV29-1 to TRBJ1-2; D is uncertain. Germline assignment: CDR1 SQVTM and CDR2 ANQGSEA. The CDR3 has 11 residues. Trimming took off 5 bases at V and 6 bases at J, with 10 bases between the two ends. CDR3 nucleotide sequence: TGCAGCGTTTTCGGGAGGGATGGCTACACCTTC. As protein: CSVFGRDGYTF.

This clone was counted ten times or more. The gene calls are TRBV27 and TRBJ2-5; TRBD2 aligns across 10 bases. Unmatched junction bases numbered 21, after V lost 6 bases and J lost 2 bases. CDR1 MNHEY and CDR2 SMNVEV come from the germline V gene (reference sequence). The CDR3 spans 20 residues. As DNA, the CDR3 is TGTGCCAGCAGCTCGGCGCGTCGTGGGGAGACTAGCGGGCTACAAGAGACCCAGTACTTC. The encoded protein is CASSSARRGETSGLQETQYF.

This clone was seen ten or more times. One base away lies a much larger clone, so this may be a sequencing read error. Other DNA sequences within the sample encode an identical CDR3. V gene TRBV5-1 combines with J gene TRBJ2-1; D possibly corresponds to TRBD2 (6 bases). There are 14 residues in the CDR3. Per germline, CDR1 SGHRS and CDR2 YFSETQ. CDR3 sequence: CASSLAGYYNEQFF. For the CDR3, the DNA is TGCGCCAGCAGCTTAGCGGGCTACTACAATGAACAGTTCTTC.

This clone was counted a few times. The CDR3 DNA reads as TGTGCCAGCAGTGGGGACAGTTTCTCCCAAGAGACCCAGTACTTC. This encodes CASSGDSFSQETQYF. The rearrangement uses TRBV6-2 or TRBV6-3 and TRBJ2-5; TRBD1 aligns across 7 bases. CDR1 and CDR2 from the germline V gene are MNHEY and SVGEGT. The CDR3 covers 15 residues. The trim removed 5 bases at V and 1 base at J, leaving 7 bases unmatched.

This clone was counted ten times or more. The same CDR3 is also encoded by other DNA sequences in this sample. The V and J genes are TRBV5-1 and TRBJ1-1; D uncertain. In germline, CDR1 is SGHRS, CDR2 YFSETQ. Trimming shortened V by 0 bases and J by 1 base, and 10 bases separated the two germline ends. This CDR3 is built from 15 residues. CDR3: CASSLVGPKNTEAFF. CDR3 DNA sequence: TGCGCCAGCAGCTTGGTAGGGCCCAAGAACACTGAAGCTTTCTTT. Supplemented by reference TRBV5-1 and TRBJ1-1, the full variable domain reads KAGVTQTPRYLIKTRGQQVTLSCSPISGHRSVSWYQQTPGQGLQFLFEYFSETQRNKGNFPGRFSGRQFSNSRSEMNVSTLELGDSALYLCASSLVGPKNTEAFFGQGTRLTVV.

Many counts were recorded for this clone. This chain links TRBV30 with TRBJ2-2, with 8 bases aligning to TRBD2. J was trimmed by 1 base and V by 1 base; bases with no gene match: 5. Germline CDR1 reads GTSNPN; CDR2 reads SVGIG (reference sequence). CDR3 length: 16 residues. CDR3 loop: CAWSDKRERNTGELFF. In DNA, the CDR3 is TGTGCCTGGAGTGATAAGCGGGAGAGGAACACCGGGGAGCTGTTTTTT. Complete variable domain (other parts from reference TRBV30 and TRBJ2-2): SQTIHQWPATLVQPVGSPLSLECTVEGTSNPNLYWYRQAAGRGLQLLFYSVGIGQISSEVPQNLSASRPQDRQFILSSKKLLLSDSGFYLCAWSDKRERNTGELFFGEGSRLTVL.